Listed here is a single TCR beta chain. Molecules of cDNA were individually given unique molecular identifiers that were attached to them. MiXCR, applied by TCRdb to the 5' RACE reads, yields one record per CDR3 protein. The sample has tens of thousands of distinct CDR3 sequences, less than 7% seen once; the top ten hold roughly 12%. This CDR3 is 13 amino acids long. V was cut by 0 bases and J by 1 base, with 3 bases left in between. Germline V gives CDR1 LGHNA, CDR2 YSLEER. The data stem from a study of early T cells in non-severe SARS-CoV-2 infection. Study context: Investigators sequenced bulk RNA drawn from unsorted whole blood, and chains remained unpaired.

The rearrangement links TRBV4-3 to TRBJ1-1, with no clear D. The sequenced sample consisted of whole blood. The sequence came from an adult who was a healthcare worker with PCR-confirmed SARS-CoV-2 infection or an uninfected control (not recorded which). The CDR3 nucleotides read TGCGCCAGCAGCCAAGACAGGAACACTGAAGCTTTCTTT. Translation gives CASSQDRNTEAFF.